This TCR beta chain was recovered during a study of blood T cell repertoires in COVID-19. Study at large: Material from acute and convalescent COVID-19 was sourced from the United States, Italy and Spain. The cDNA or gDNA used as material had been derived from T cells, B-cell-depleted T cells, or PBMCs.

Seattle cases were enrolled at active infection and followed longitudinally. In the authors' methods: Reference gene primer amplification in the assay estimated nucleated cell counts. This table comes from immunoSEQ multiplex PCR, and its TCRdb copy is limited to in-frame clones, with some not included. V, J and clone size reflect that table, while D and trimming were determined from the DNA. Among 55,000 to 65,000 clones listed, 70% to 90% were seen once. The germline V gene has CDR1 SGHDT and CDR2 YYEEEE. Trimming stripped 1 base from V and 2 bases from J, with 7 bases between. CDR3 length: 14 amino acids.

The rearrangement links TRBV5-6 to TRBJ1-3; no clear D gene. The sample consisted of peripheral blood. The TCR sequence derives from a man in his sixties with COVID-19, enrolled during active disease. CDR3 sequence: CASSLFETGNTIYF. The CDR3, as DNA: TGTGCCAGCAGCTTGTTCGAGACTGGAAACACCATATATTTT.